Each of the 32 T cell receptor beta chains below was sequenced from the same sample in a study of beta chain features in type 1 diabetes. Reverse transcription of all isolated RNA meant that expressed TCRB transcripts were sequenced. TCRdb keeps only in-frame clones here, not all; method: immunoSEQ multiplex PCR. Here the sample spans roughly 350,000 clones, more than 9.5% being singletons. The specimen sequenced was naive CD4+ T cells from blood. The receptors here all came from a young woman in good health.

This chain links TRBV21-1 with TRBJ2-1; the table calls TRBD1, which could not be checked here. TRBV21-1 is shown as a pseudogene. The CDR3 length is 12 residues. The CDR3 bases are TGTGCCAGCAGGAAAGGCAGCAATGAGCAGTTCTTC. Translated, it gives CASRKGSNEQFF.

This clone occurred a few times. The rearrangement links TRBV9 to TRBJ2-3, with D possibly matching TRBD2 (6 bases). This CDR3 is 17 amino acids long. CDR1 is SGDLS, CDR2 YYNGEE, per germline. Trimming took 1 base from V and 3 from J, leaving 18 bases between them. In DNA, the CDR3 is TGTGCCAGCAGCGTAACCCATGGGGTAGCGGTAACAGATACGCAGTATTTT. This gives the protein CASSVTHGVAVTDTQYF.

The chain links TRBV6-7 to TRBJ2-7; possibly TRBD1 for D (5 bases). TRBV6-7 is an ORF, with its function uncertain. Trimming shortened V by 6 bases and J by 3 bases, and 15 bases separated the two germline ends. The CDR3 is 14 amino acids. The CDR3: CASRVEPGNYEQYF. The CDR3, as DNA: TGTGCCAGCAGGGTAGAGCCAGGGAACTACGAGCAGTACTTC.

This sequence joins TRBV6-5 and TRBJ1-1; 7 bases agree with TRBD1. This CDR3 region has 14 residues. CDR1 and CDR2 (germline): MNHEY, SVGAGI. Germline trimming cut 6 bases from V and 1 base from J; bases unmatched to any gene: 5. The CDR3 DNA sequence: TGTGCCAGCAGCCCGGACAGGACGAACACTGAAGCTTTCTTT. Encoded protein: CASSPDRTNTEAFF.

The chain recombines TRBV5-5 with TRBJ2-1; D remains ambiguous. The CDR3 runs to 13 residues. Germline values: CDR1 SGHKS, CDR2 YYEKEE (reference sequence). V lost 6 bases and J lost 3, with 10 bases in between. The CDR3 loop is CASTPGLYNEQFF. CDR3 sequence (DNA): TGTGCCAGCACTCCGGGTCTCTACAATGAGCAGTTCTTC.

A few counts support this clone. The chain's CDR3 is CASREGLAYNEQFF. CDR3 nucleotides: TGTGCCAGCAGGGAGGGATTAGCCTACAATGAGCAGTTCTTC. The rearrangement links TRBV7-2 to TRBJ2-1; a weak D match, TRBD2 (6 bases). The CDR3 extends over 14 amino acids. Germline CDR1 and CDR2: SGHTA and FQGNSA. Trimming took 6 bases from V and 2 from J, leaving 11 bases between them.

The V and J genes are TRBV5-1 and TRBJ2-1; D perhaps matches TRBD2 (5 bases). The CDR3 has 15 amino acids. V was cut by 6 bases and J by 0 bases, with 13 bases left in between. Germline V CDR1 and CDR2: SGHRS, YFSETQ. Here the CDR3 reads CASTRAESSYNEQFF. DNA for the CDR3: TGCGCCAGCACTCGAGCGGAGAGCTCCTACAATGAGCAGTTCTTC.

The chain is built from TRBV6-5 and TRBJ2-1; 7 nucleotides line up with TRBD2. The V segment lost 5 bases and the J segment 3 bases; nucleotides outside the gene matches: 7. This CDR3 contains 15 residues. Germline-derived CDR1 and CDR2 are MNHEY and SVGAGI. The CDR3 region is CASSRSSGNYNEQFF. The CDR3 DNA is TGTGCCAGCAGTCGTTCTAGCGGCAACTACAATGAGCAGTTCTTC.

The rearrangement links TRBV7-9 to TRBJ2-3, with D possibly being TRBD2 (6 bases). CDR1 is SEHNR and CDR2 is FQNEAQ in the germline V gene (reference sequence). The V end was cut by 1 base, the J end by 5 bases, with 10 bases between. The CDR3 length is 14 residues. The CDR3 nucleotides read TGTGCCAGCAGCTTAGGCGGGATGAGAGATACGCAGTATTTT. This translates into CASSLGGMRDTQYF. The whole variable domain, filled in from reference TRBV7-9 and TRBJ2-3, reads DTGVSQNPRHKITKRGQNVTFRCDPISEHNRLYWYRQTLGQGPEFLTYFQNEAQLEKSRLLSDRFSAERPKGSFSTLEIQRTEQGDSAMYLCASSLGGMRDTQYFGPGTRLTVL.

This clone was recorded a few times. The rearrangement uses TRBV7-9 and TRBJ2-6; D remains ambiguous. Germline CDR1 and CDR2: SEHNR and FQNEAQ (reference sequence). The CDR3 extends over 19 amino acids. V was clipped by 4 bases and J by 0 bases, with 19 bases between them. CDR3 nucleotides: TGTGCCAGCAGCTGGGTCTTTCAGGAAAGCTACTCTGGGGCCAACGTCCTGACTTTC. This gives the protein CASSWVFQESYSGANVLTF.

The rearrangement joins TRBV7-9 to TRBJ2-1; TRBD1 agrees at 7 bases. V trimming: 5 bases; J trimming: 2 bases; junction bases outside the gene matches: 6. The germline V gene has CDR1 SEHNR and CDR2 FQNEAQ (reference sequence). This CDR3 is 15 amino acids long. For the CDR3, the DNA is TGTGCCAGCAGCCACAGGGGTGGCACCTACAATGAGCAGTTCTTC. Translated, it gives CASSHRGGTYNEQFF.

This clone was found a few times. The chain has TRBV5-1 and TRBJ2-5; TRBD1 is a possible D gene (6 bases). The CDR3 totals 15 residues. The V gene's germline CDR1 is SGHRS and CDR2 YFSETQ. The ends were cut back, 0 bases at V and 2 bases at J, with 11 bases in the middle. In nucleotides, the CDR3 is TGCGCCAGCAGCTTGGCCAGGGGACCTCAAGAGACCCAGTACTTC. It encodes CASSLARGPQETQYF. The full variable domain, in which reference TRBV5-1 and TRBJ2-5 provide the parts outside the CDR3, is KAGVTQTPRYLIKTRGQQVTLSCSPISGHRSVSWYQQTPGQGLQFLFEYFSETQRNKGNFPGRFSGRQFSNSRSEMNVSTLELGDSALYLCASSLARGPQETQYFGPGTRLLVL.

This clone came up a few times. The chain combines TRBV18 with TRBJ2-3; D is unclear. The V and J ends lost 3 bases and 5 bases respectively, with 6 bases between them. CDR1 is KGHSH, CDR2 LQKENI, per germline. The CDR3 totals 12 residues. CDR3 bases: TGTGCCAGCTCACCGGGCCGAGATACGCAGTATTTT. This sequence encodes CASSPGRDTQYF.

This clone appeared a few times. The chain has TRBV5-1 and TRBJ1-1; D is unclear. The germline V gene has CDR1 SGHRS and CDR2 YFSETQ. The germline V and J ends were trimmed by 0 bases and 1 base, with 4 bases remaining between them. This CDR3 region has 13 residues. The CDR3 spells CASSLAQNTEAFF. DNA for the CDR3: TGCGCCAGCAGCTTGGCCCAGAACACTGAAGCTTTCTTT. Full variable domain (outside the CDR3, taken from reference TRBV5-1 and TRBJ1-1): KAGVTQTPRYLIKTRGQQVTLSCSPISGHRSVSWYQQTPGQGLQFLFEYFSETQRNKGNFPGRFSGRQFSNSRSEMNVSTLELGDSALYLCASSLAQNTEAFFGQGTRLTVV.

The sample holds a few counts of this clone. This chain links TRBV7-8 with TRBJ2-7; D is possibly TRBD1 (6 bases). Germline assignment: CDR1 SGHVS and CDR2 FQNEAQ. The germline V and J ends were trimmed by 5 bases and 3 bases, with 11 bases remaining between them. This CDR3 spans 13 amino acids. CDR3 bases: TGTGCCAGCAGCGTAAACAGGGACTACGAGCAGTACTTC. Its translation is CASSVNRDYEQYF.

This chain connects TRBV29-1 to TRBJ2-1; 8 positions match TRBD2. J gave up 8 bases and V 4 bases, and 16 bases lay outside the gene matches. CDR1 and CDR2 (germline): SQVTM, ANQGSEA. This CDR3 is 16 amino acids long. CDR3 amino acids: CSVGGTGTRYSYEQFF. CDR3 bases: TGCAGCGTTGGCGGGACCGGGACTAGGTATAGCTATGAGCAGTTCTTC.

This clone was observed a handful of times. One junction end does not reproduce the germline sequence, and a read error may be involved. The chain employs TRBV28 and TRBJ2-1; weak D call: TRBD1 (6 bases). The CDR3 extends over 13 amino acids. Germline lookup yields CDR1 MDHEN and CDR2 SYDVKM. CDR3 protein: CAGRGSGGNEQFF. As DNA, the CDR3 is TGTGCCGGCAGGGGTTCAGGTGGGAATGAGCAGTTCTTC.

This clone came up a few times. The V gene is TRBV7-9, the J gene TRBJ2-5; D is perhaps TRBD2 (5 bases). Trimming shortened V by 1 base and J by 5 bases, and 5 bases separated the two germline ends. Germline V lookup: CDR1 SEHNR, CDR2 FQNEAQ (reference sequence). This CDR3 has 12 residues. CDR3 loop: CASSLERETQYF. In DNA, the CDR3 is TGTGCCAGCAGCTTAGAGCGGGAGACCCAGTACTTC. Drawing the rest from reference TRBV7-9 and TRBJ2-5, the complete variable domain is DTGVSQNPRHKITKRGQNVTFRCDPISEHNRLYWYRQTLGQGPEFLTYFQNEAQLEKSRLLSDRFSAERPKGSFSTLEIQRTEQGDSAMYLCASSLERETQYFGPGTRLLVL.

This clone appeared a few times. The chain combines TRBV30 with TRBJ1-5; D is unresolved. The CDR3 is 21 amino acids. V lost 5 bases and J lost 0, with 32 bases in between. From germline, CDR1 is GTSNPN and CDR2 SVGIG (reference sequence). The CDR3 is CAWEGGVSDSVSPNSNQPQHF. The DNA for the CDR3 is TGTGCCTGGGAGGGTGGGGTTTCTGATTCAGTCAGCCCAAATAGCAATCAGCCCCAGCATTTT.

The chain couples TRBV28 to TRBJ2-5, with D possibly matching TRBD1 (5 bases). Trimming took 4 bases from V and 5 from J, leaving 20 bases between them. The germline V gene has CDR1 MDHEN and CDR2 SYDVKM. This CDR3 region has 16 residues. The CDR3 DNA sequence: TGTGCCAGCAGTTCCTTGACAGCGCGAGGAATGGAGACCCAGTACTTC. Translated, it gives CASSSLTARGMETQYF.

The J gene is TRBJ2-1, the V gene TRBV28; 9 bases are shared with TRBD2. V shed 6 bases and J 3 bases; nucleotides not matched to a gene: 6. Germline V gene sequence: CDR1 MDHEN, CDR2 SYDVKM. The CDR3 extends over 15 amino acids. This CDR3 reads CASRNLAGNYNEQFF. For the CDR3, the DNA is TGTGCCAGCAGAAACCTAGCGGGGAACTACAATGAGCAGTTCTTC.

There are a few counts of this clone. The chain uses TRBV7-9 and TRBJ2-1, with 7 bases identical to TRBD1. CDR1 and CDR2 (germline): SEHNR, FQNEAQ (reference sequence). The CDR3 sequence is 14 residues long. J gave up 8 bases and V 3 bases, and 7 bases lay outside the gene matches. The DNA of the CDR3 is TGTGCCAGCAGCTTCCGGGACAGAATCTATGAGCAGTTCTTC. The encoded protein is CASSFRDRIYEQFF.

As to this clone: The identical CDR3 is also encoded by other nucleotide sequences in the sample. The rearrangement links TRBV11-2 to TRBJ2-3, with TRBD2 matching over 10 bases. This CDR3 has 14 amino acids. From germline, CDR1 is SGHAT and CDR2 FQNNGV. Trimming cost V 6 bases and J 1 base; bases outside gene matches: 1. The CDR3 reads CASSLAGGTDTQYF. The CDR3 coding sequence is TGTGCCAGCAGTCTAGCGGGAGGCACAGATACGCAGTATTTT.

The rearrangement uses TRBV30 and TRBJ2-7, with D perhaps matching TRBD2 (6 bases). The germline V gene has CDR1 GTSNPN and CDR2 SVGIG (reference sequence). The CDR3 sequence is 13 residues long. V lost 5 bases to trimming and J lost 2 bases, with 13 bases between them. The CDR3 reads CAWDLGSPYEQYF. For the CDR3, the DNA is TGTGCCTGGGACCTCGGGAGTCCCTACGAGCAGTACTTC.

The V and J genes are TRBV7-9 and TRBJ2-2; a possible D gene is TRBD2 (6 bases). The CDR3 loop spans 15 amino acids. Trimming removed 5 bases at V and 1 base at J, with 11 bases between. The germline gives CDR1 SEHNR, CDR2 FQNEAQ (reference sequence). For the CDR3, the DNA is TGTGCCAGCAGCGTCCGGGACTTGAACACCGGGGAGCTGTTTTTT. Residues: CASSVRDLNTGELFF.

The J gene is TRBJ2-7, the V gene TRBV7-9; D call uncertain. V dropped 5 bases and J dropped 4 bases, with 18 bases sitting between them. Germline-derived CDR1 and CDR2 are SEHNR and FQNEAQ (reference sequence). The CDR3 contains 15 residues. The CDR3 DNA is TGTGCCAGCAGCAAAAACCCTTCGCCTAGTTACGAGCAGTACTTC. Protein product: CASSKNPSPSYEQYF.

The chain recombines TRBV28 with TRBJ1-5; D is possibly TRBD1 (6 bases). The CDR3 extends over 13 amino acids. Germline V gene sequence: CDR1 MDHEN, CDR2 SYDVKM. Trimming stripped 7 bases from V and 5 bases from J, with 12 bases between. DNA for the CDR3: TGTGCCAGCAATAACAGGGTTTATCAGCCCCAGCATTTT. Residues: CASNNRVYQPQHF.

This clone was recorded a few times. The chain combines TRBV7-3 with TRBJ2-1; D may be TRBD2 (6 bases). The length of the CDR3 is 14 residues. The V gene's germline CDR1 is SGHTA and CDR2 FQGTGA. The germline V and J ends were trimmed by 5 bases and 5 bases, with 13 bases remaining between them. CDR3 loop: CASSPPGGNNEQFF. The CDR3 DNA reads TGTGCCAGCAGCCCCCCCGGGGGAAACAATGAGCAGTTCTTC.

The rearrangement uses TRBV7-3 and TRBJ2-7; 8 nucleotides line up with TRBD2. Germline assignment: CDR1 SGHTA and CDR2 FQGTGA. CDR3 length equals 15 residues. The V segment lost 5 bases and the J segment 5 bases; nucleotides outside the gene matches: 11. Here the CDR3 reads CASSRGLGGPHEQYF. DNA of the CDR3: TGTGCCAGCAGCCGGGGACTAGGGGGTCCACACGAGCAGTACTTC.

This clone has only one observation. The chain joins TRBV9 to TRBJ2-1; D is ambiguous. CDR3 length: 15 residues. CDR1 and CDR2 (germline): SGDLS, YYNGEE. V lost 4 bases and J 2 bases, leaving 13 bases between the germline ends. As DNA, the CDR3 is TGTGCCAGCAGCCCTGACATGGCCGCCTACAATGAGCAGTTCTTC. It yields the protein CASSPDMAAYNEQFF.

This clone has just a few counts. The V gene is TRBV2, the J gene TRBJ1-1; D may be TRBD1 (6 bases). Trimming stripped 2 bases from V and 5 bases from J, with 21 bases between. The germline CDR1 and CDR2 sequences are SNHLY and FYNNEI. This CDR3 is built from 17 residues. CDR3 nucleotide sequence: TGTGCCAGCAGTGAATTTATAAAAACAGGGCGGGAGACTGAAGCTTTCTTT. Translated, it gives CASSEFIKTGRETEAFF.

This chain joins TRBV19 and TRBJ2-3; 13 bases line up with TRBD2. Germline V gene sequence: CDR1 LNHDA, CDR2 SQIVND (reference sequence). The ends lost 5 bases at V and 4 bases at J; junction bases unmatched: 6. This CDR3 is built from 16 residues. CDR3 in DNA: TGTGCCAGTAGTCCCAGGACTAGCGGGAGACCAGATACGCAGTATTTT. This gives the protein CASSPRTSGRPDTQYF.